Listed below are T cell receptor beta chains from one sample, sequenced in a study of blood T cell repertoires in COVID-19. TCRdb's table, derived via immunoSEQ multiplex PCR, lists solely in-frame clones and lacks some. The sample holds under 200,000 clones, less than 90% seen once. Material: peripheral blood. These receptors were taken from a woman aged 60 to 75 with COVID-19, enrolled during active disease. Both conserved end residues are part of each CDR3. The D gene is left open where the match is weak. Expanded clones are given a class, and other clones once, few, many or no size at all.

TRBJ2-2,TRBV24-1,.,.,TGTGCCACCAGTGGGGGGCGTCGCACCGGGGAGCTGTTTTTT,CATSGGRRTGELFF
TRBJ1-2,TRBV30,.,.,TGTGCCTGGAAGGAAGGGCGGGACTATGGCTACACCTTC,CAWKEGRDYGYTF
TRBJ1-4,TRBV12-5,.,TRBD1,TGTGCTAGTGGTCCTAGGACAGGGGGGAATGAAAAACTGTTTTTT,CASGPRTGGNEKLFF
TRBJ2-5,TRBV29-1,few,TRBD2,TGCAGCGTTGGACTAGCGGGAGCCCGGTTAGAGACCCAGTACTTC,CSVGLAGARLETQYF
TRBJ1-6,TRBV10-1,.,.,TGCGCCAGCAGTGAGTCGTCAGATAATTCACCCCTCCACTTT,CASSESSDNSPLHF
TRBJ1-5,TRBV6-2/TRBV6-3,.,TRBD1,TGTGCCAGCAGTACCGGGACAGGGGAGGGTTCACGTCAGCCCCAGCATTTT,CASSTGTGEGSRQPQHF
TRBJ1-4,TRBV27,.,.,TGTGCCAGCAGTTTCGGGGTAACGGGACTCGAAAAACTGTTTTTT,CASSFGVTGLEKLFF
TRBJ2-2,TRBV5-4,.,.,TGTGCCAGCAGCACGACTAGGACCGGGGAGCTGTTTTTT,CASSTTRTGELFF
TRBJ2-7,TRBV11-2,.,TRBD1,TGTGCCAGCAGCCGAAGGGACAGCTCCTACGAGCAGTACTTC,CASSRRDSSYEQYF
TRBJ1-2,TRBV24-1,few,.,TGTGCCACCAGTCGCTCACGGGCCCTACCGGGGGACTATGGCTACACCTTC,CATSRSRALPGDYGYTF
TRBJ2-2,TRBV3-1/TRBV3-2,.,.,TGTGCCAGCAACGCGGACAGAGCGAACACCGGGGAGCTGTTTTTT,CASNADRANTGELFF
TRBJ2-6,TRBV7-3,.,TRBD2,TGTGCCAGCAGCCCACAGAGACTAGCGGGAGTAACTGGGGCCAACGTCCTGACTTTC,CASSPQRLAGVTGANVLTF
TRBJ1-5,TRBV6-6,.,.,TGTGCCAGCAGCTGGGGGGAAGGCAATCAGCCCCAGCATTTT,CASSWGEGNQPQHF
TRBJ1-2,TRBV6-5,.,.,TGTGCCAGCAGTCCCTCGGCAAGGGGCTATGGCTACACCTTC,CASSPSARGYGYTF
TRBJ1-3,TRBV15,.,TRBD1,TGTGCCACCAGCAGTCGAAACACCGACAGGGACCCTGGAAACACCATATATTTT,CATSSRNTDRDPGNTIYF
TRBJ1-2,TRBV5-1,.,TRBD1,TGCGCCAGCAGCTTGAGGACAGGGGGAGAACATAACTATGGCTACACCTTC,CASSLRTGGEHNYGYTF
TRBJ2-7,TRBV11-3,.,.,TGTGCCAGCAGCCGAGGAGGGAGATACGAGCAGTACTTC,CASSRGGRYEQYF
TRBJ2-1,TRBV15,.,TRBD2,TGTGCCACCAGCAGAGCCGGGACTAGCGGGACCAATGAGCAGTTCTTC,CATSRAGTSGTNEQFF
TRBJ1-1,TRBV19,few,.,TGTGCCAGTAGTATACAGGGGAGCCGGGGTGAAGCTTTCTTT,CASSIQGSRGEAFF
TRBJ1-5,TRBV7-2,.,.,TGTGCCAGCAGCTTAAAGACAGGCGATCAGCCCCAGCATTTT,CASSLKTGDQPQHF
TRBJ2-5,TRBV28,few,.,TGTGCCAGCAGTCGAAAACCGAGGGCGACTAGGAACCAAGAGACCCAGTACTTC,CASSRKPRATRNQETQYF
TRBJ2-7,TRBV7-2,.,TRBD1,TGTGCCAGCAGCTTAGAAAGGGGGCAAGGGACGCAGTACTTC,CASSLERGQGTQYF
TRBJ2-7,TRBV6-5,.,.,TGTGCCAGCATCGGGGACTACGAGCAGTACTTC,CASIGDYEQYF
TRBJ2-4,TRBV5-1,.,.,TGCGCCAGCAGCCCCATGAGTGCAGGGGTGGTAGCCAAAAACATTCAGTACTTC,CASSPMSAGVVAKNIQYF
TRBJ2-7,TRBV6-5,.,TRBD1,TGTGCCAGCAGCAAACAGGGGTTTGAGCAGTACTTC,CASSKQGFEQYF
TRBJ2-3,TRBV2,.,.,TGTGCCAGCAGGCCTAGCGCAGATACGCAGTATTTT,CASRPSADTQYF
TRBJ2-3,TRBV4-2,once,.,TGTGCCAGCAGCCAATCTGTAGGAGAAGATACGCAGTATTTT,CASSQSVGEDTQYF
TRBJ1-4,TRBV15,.,.,TGTGCCACCAGCAGAGACAGGGGCTGGGGTAATGAAAAACTGTTTTTT,CATSRDRGWGNEKLFF
TRBJ1-1,TRBV28,.,.,TGTGCCAGCAGCCCCTCAAGGGGGTACACTGAAGCTTTCTTT,CASSPSRGYTEAFF
TRBJ2-2,TRBV24-1,.,TRBD1,TGTGCCACCAGTGACAGAGGACAGGGAGGCACCGGGGAGCTGTTTTTT,CATSDRGQGGTGELFF
TRBJ2-7,TRBV6-5,.,TRBD1,TGTGCCAGCAGTTACGACAGGGGCTCCTACGAGCAGTACTTC,CASSYDRGSYEQYF
TRBJ2-7,TRBV5-4,once,TRBD1,TGTGCCAGCAGCTTCTCCGGGACAGGGTACGAGCAGTACTTC,CASSFSGTGYEQYF
TRBJ2-1,TRBV27,.,TRBD2,TGTGCCAGCAGTTCCTCTCGACTAGCGGGAAATTACAATGAGCAGTTCTTC,CASSSSRLAGNYNEQFF
TRBJ2-3,TRBV15,.,TRBD2,TGTGCCACCAGCCGACGGCTAGCGGGAGGCCGAGATACGCAGTATTTT,CATSRRLAGGRDTQYF
TRBJ1-2,TRBV7-2,.,TRBD1,TGTGCCAGCAGCCTCAGGGGGCAAGACTATGGCTACACCTTC,CASSLRGQDYGYTF
TRBJ2-2,TRBV27,.,TRBD2,TGTGCCAGCAGTTTATCTCGGCTAGCGGGAGGTGTCGGGGAGCTGTTTTTT,CASSLSRLAGGVGELFF
TRBJ1-4,TRBV19,.,TRBD1,TGTGCCAGTAGTACGGACAGGGAGAATGAAAAACTGTTTTTT,CASSTDRENEKLFF
TRBJ2-7,TRBV11-3,.,TRBD1,TGTGCCAGCAGCTTAGTACAGGGGAAAAACTACGAGCAGTACTTC,CASSLVQGKNYEQYF
TRBJ2-4,TRBV5-1,.,TRBD1,TGCGCCAGCAGCTTGGTTACAGGGGTAGCCAAAAACATTCAGTACTTC,CASSLVTGVAKNIQYF
TRBJ1-4,TRBV7-2,.,.,TGTGCCAGCAGCTTATTAGGAGGGGGGGTAAATGAAAAACTGTTTTTT,CASSLLGGGVNEKLFF
TRBJ2-2,TRBV27,.,TRBD2,TGTGCCAGCAGTTCGCCGGGACTAGCGGGAGCTTGGAGCACCGGGGAGCTGTTTTTT,CASSSPGLAGAWSTGELFF
TRBJ2-3,TRBV5-4,once,TRBD2,TGTGCCAGCAGCTTGGGGCGGGGGGCAGATACGCAGTATTTT,CASSLGRGADTQYF
TRBJ1-5,TRBV11-2,.,.,TGTGCCAGCAGCCAGAGGGGGTATAGCAATCAGCCCCAGCATTTT,CASSQRGYSNQPQHF
TRBJ2-2,TRBV11-2,once,.,TGTGCCAGCAGCTTACCCCCCGGACGGGATAACACCGGGGAGCTGTTTTTT,CASSLPPGRDNTGELFF
TRBJ1-1,TRBV4-1,.,.,TGCGCCAGCAGCTCCCTCCGGGGACAAAGAAACACTGAAGCTTTCTTT,CASSSLRGQRNTEAFF
TRBJ2-7,TRBV7-9,.,.,TGTGCCAGCAGCTTCTCCGGTTACGAGCAGTACTTC,CASSFSGYEQYF
TRBJ1-5,TRBV24-1,.,.,TGTGCCACCAGTGAACCGGGAGGTCAGCCCCAGCATTTT,CATSEPGGQPQHF
TRBJ2-3,TRBV19,.,TRBD2,TGTGCCAGTAGTAGCGCACTAGCGGGGAGGTCGACAGATACGCAGTATTTT,CASSSALAGRSTDTQYF
TRBJ1-1,TRBV27,.,.,TGTGCCAGCAGTGAGGGGGTCTGGATGAACACTGAAGCTTTCTTT,CASSEGVWMNTEAFF
TRBJ1-6,TRBV6-1,.,.,TGTGCCAGCAGCGAAACCTCGGACAGAGTCTCACCCCTCCACTTT,CASSETSDRVSPLHF
TRBJ1-3,TRBV14,.,.,TGTGCCAGCAGCCAAGATTTTGGAAGGAGCTCTGGAAACACCATATATTTT,CASSQDFGRSSGNTIYF
TRBJ2-1,TRBV5-1,.,TRBD2,TGCGCCAGCAGCTTGGGGTTAGCGGGAGGGATTGAGCAGTTCTTC,CASSLGLAGGIEQFF
TRBJ2-2,TRBV5-6,.,.,TGTGCCAGCAGTCCCGGGTCTAACCGGGAGCTGTTTTTT,CASSPGSNRELFF
TRBJ2-1,TRBV27,.,TRBD1,TGTGCCAGCACCGGACAGGGTGTGTATGAGCAGTTCTTC,CASTGQGVYEQFF
TRBJ2-2,TRBV7-3,.,TRBD2,TGTGCCAGCAGCTTACGGACGGGACTAGGGGGCACCGGGGAGCTGTTTTTT,CASSLRTGLGGTGELFF